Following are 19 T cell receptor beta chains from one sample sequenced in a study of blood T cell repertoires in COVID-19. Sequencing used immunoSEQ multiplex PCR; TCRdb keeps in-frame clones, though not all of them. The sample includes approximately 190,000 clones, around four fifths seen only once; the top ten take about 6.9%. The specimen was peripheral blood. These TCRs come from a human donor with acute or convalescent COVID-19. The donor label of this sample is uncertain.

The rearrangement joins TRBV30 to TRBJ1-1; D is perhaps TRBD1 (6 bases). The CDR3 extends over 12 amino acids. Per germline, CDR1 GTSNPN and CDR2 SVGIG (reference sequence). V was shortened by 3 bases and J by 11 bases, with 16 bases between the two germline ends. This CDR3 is CAWSQQQGYAFF. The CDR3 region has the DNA TGTGCCTGGAGCCAACAACAGGGTTACGCTTTCTTT.

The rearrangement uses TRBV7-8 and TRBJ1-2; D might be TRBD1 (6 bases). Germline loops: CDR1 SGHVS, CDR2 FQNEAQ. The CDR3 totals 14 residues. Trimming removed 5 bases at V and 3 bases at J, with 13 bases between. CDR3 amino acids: CASSRTDSYYGYTF. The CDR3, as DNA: TGTGCCAGCAGCCGAACGGACAGCTACTATGGCTACACCTTC.

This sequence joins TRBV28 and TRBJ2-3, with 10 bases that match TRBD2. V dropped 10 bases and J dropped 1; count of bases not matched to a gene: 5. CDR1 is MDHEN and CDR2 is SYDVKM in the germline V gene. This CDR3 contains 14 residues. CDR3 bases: TGTGCCACCGGGACTAGCGCCCGCACAGATACGCAGTATTTT. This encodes CATGTSARTDTQYF.

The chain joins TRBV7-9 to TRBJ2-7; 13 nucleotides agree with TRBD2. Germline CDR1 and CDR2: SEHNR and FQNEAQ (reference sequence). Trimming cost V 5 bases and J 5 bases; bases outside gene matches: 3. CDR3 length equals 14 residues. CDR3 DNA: TGTGCCAGCAGCAAGGGACTAGCGGGACACGAGCAGTACTTC. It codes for CASSKGLAGHEQYF.

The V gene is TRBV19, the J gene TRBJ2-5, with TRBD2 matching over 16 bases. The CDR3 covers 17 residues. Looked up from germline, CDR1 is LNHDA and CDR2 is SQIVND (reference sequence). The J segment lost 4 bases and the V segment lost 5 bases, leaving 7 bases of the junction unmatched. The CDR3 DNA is TGTGCCAGTAGTTCCGGGACTAGCGGGAGGGCCGGAGAGACCCAGTACTTC. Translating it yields CASSSGTSGRAGETQYF.

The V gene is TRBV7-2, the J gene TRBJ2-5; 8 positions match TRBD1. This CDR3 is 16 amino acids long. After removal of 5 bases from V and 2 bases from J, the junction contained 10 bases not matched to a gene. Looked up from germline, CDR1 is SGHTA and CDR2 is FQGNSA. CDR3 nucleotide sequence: TGTGCCAGCAGCCAAGGACAGGGCACGCGGCAAGAGACCCAGTACTTC. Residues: CASSQGQGTRQETQYF.

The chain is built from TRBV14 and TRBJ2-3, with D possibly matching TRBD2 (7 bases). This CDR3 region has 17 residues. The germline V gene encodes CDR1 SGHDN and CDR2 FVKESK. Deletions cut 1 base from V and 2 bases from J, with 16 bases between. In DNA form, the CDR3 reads TGTGCCAGCAGCCAAGGGGTCTCAGCGGGACACACAGATACGCAGTATTTT. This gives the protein CASSQGVSAGHTDTQYF.

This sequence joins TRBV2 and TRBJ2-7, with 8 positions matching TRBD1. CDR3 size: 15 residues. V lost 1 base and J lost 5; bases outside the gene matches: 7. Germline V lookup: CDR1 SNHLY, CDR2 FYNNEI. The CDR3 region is CASSEGQGAHHEQYF. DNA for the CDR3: TGTGCCAGCAGTGAAGGGCAGGGGGCCCACCACGAGCAGTACTTC. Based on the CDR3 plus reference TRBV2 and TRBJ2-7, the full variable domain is EPEVTQTPSHQVTQMGQEVILRCVPISNHLYFYWYRQILGQKVEFLVSFYNNEISEKSEIFDDQFSVERPDGSNFTLKIRSTKLEDSAMYFCASSEGQGAHHEQYFGPGTRLTVT.

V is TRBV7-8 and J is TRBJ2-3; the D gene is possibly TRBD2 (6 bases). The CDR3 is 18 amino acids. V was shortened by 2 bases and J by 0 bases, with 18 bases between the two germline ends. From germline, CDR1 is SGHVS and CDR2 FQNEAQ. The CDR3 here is CASSLRLAGGSSTDTQYF. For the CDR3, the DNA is TGTGCCAGCAGCTTAAGGTTAGCCGGGGGATCTAGCACAGATACGCAGTATTTT.

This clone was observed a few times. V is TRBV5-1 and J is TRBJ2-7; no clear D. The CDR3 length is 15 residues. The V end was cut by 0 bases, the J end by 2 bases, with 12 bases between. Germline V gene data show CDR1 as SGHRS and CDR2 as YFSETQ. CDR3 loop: CASSLDHVSTYEQYF. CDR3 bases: TGCGCCAGCAGCTTGGATCACGTCAGTACCTACGAGCAGTACTTC.

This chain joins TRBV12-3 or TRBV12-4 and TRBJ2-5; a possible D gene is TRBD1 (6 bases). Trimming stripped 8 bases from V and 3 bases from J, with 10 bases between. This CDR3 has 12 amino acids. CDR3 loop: CASCYREETQYF. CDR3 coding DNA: TGTGCCAGCTGTTACAGGGAAGAGACCCAGTACTTC.

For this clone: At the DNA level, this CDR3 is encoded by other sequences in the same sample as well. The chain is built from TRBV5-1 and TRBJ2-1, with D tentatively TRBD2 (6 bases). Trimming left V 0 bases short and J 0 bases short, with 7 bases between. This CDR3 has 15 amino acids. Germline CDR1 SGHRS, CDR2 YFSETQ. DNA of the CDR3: TGCGCCAGCAGCTTGGGGGGAGGCTCCTACAATGAGCAGTTCTTC. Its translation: CASSLGGGSYNEQFF. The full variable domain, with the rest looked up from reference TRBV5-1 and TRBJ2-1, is KAGVTQTPRYLIKTRGQQVTLSCSPISGHRSVSWYQQTPGQGLQFLFEYFSETQRNKGNFPGRFSGRQFSNSRSEMNVSTLELGDSALYLCASSLGGGSYNEQFFGPGTRLTVL.

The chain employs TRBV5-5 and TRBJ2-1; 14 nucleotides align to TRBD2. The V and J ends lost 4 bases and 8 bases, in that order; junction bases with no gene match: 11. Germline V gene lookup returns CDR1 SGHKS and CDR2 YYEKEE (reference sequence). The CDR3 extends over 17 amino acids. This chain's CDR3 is CASSGDLTSGRAHEQFF. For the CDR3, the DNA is TGTGCCAGCAGCGGAGACCTGACTAGCGGGAGGGCTCATGAGCAGTTCTTC.

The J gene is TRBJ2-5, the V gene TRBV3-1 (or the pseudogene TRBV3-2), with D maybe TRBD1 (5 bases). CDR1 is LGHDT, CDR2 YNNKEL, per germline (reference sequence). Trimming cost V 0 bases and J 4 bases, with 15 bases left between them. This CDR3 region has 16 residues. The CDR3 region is CASSQDLPGIGETQYF. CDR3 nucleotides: TGTGCCAGCAGCCAAGATCTGCCAGGGATCGGAGAGACCCAGTACTTC.

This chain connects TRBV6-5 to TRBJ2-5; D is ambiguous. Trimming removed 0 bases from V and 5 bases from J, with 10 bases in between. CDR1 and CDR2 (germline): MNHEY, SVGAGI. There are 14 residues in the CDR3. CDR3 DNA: TGTGCCAGCAGTTACTCGAGCACTGTGGAGACCCAGTACTTC. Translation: CASSYSSTVETQYF.

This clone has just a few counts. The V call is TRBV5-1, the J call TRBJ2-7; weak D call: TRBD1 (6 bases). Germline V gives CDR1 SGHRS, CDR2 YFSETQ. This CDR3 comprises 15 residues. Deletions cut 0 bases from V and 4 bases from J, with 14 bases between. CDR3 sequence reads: CASSLAPDREYEQYF. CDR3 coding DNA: TGCGCCAGCAGCTTGGCACCGGACAGAGAATACGAGCAGTACTTC.

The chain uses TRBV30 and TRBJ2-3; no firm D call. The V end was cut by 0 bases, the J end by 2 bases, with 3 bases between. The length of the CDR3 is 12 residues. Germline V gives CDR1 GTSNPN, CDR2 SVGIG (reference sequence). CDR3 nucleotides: TGTGCCTGGAGTGTTAACACAGATACGCAGTATTTT. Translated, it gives CAWSVNTDTQYF.

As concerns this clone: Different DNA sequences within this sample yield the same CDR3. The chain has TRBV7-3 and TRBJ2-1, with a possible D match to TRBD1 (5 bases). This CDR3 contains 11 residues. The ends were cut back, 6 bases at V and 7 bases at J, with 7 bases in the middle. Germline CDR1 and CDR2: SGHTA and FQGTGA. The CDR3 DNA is TGTGCCAGCAGTTCAGGGAATGAGCAGTTCTTC. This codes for CASSSGNEQFF.

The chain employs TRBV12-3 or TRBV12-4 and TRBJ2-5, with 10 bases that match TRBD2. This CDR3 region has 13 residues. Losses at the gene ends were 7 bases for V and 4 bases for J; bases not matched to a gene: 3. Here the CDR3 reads CASILAGAETQYF. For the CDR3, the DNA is TGTGCCAGCATTCTAGCGGGAGCAGAGACCCAGTACTTC.